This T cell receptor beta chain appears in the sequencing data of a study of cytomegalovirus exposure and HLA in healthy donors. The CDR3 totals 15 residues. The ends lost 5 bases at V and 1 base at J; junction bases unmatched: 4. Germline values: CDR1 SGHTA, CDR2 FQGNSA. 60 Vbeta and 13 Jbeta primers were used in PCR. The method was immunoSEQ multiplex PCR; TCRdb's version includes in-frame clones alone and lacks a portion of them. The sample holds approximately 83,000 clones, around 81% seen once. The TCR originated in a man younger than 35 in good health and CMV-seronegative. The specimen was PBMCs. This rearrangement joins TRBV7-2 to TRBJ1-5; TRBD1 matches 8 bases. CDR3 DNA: TGTGCCAGCAGCCCACAGGGGGGAAGCAATCAGCCCCAGCATTTT. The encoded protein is CASSPQGGSNQPQHF.